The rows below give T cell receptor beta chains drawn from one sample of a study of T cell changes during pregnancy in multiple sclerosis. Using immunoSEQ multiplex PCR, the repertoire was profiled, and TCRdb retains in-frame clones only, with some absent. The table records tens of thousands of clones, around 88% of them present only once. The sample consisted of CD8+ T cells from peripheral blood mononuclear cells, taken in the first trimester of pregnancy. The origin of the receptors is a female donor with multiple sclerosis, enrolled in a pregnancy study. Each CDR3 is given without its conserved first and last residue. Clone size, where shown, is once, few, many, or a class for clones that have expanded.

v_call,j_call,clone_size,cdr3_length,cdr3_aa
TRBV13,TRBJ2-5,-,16,ASSLGRVSGSSRETQY
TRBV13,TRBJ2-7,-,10,ASSLGRYEQY
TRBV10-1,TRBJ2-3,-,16,ASSECVSGTNSTDTQY
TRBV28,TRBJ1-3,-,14,ASSLYHRETGNTIY
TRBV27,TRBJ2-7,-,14,ASHRQGAYPSGEQY
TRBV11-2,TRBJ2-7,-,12,ASSLVRVPYEQY
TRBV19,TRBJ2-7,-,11,ASSMWPGQEQY
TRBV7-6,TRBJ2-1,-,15,ASSLWTSGRANNEQF
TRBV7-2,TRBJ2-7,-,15,ASSLRLAGGSLGEQY
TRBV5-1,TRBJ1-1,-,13,ASSGGRARDAEAF
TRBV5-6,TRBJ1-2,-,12,ASSLEGTGEGYT
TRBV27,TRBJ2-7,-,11,ASSFSRTYEQY
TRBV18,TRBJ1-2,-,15,ASSPWDSQGPGYGYT
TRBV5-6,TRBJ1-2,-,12,ASSPGQAVYGYT
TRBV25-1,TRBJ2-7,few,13,ASSENVAGSYEQY
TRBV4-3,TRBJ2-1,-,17,ASSQDRGGLADFRDEQF
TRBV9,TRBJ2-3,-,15,ASSTRKGASLGDTQY
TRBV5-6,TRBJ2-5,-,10,ASSFGSWPQY
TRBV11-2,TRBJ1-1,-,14,ASSWGDRGSGTEAF
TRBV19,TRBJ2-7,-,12,ASSIETASYEQY
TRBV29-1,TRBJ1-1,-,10,SVRLRNTEAF
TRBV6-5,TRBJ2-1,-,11,ATGTGPYNEQF
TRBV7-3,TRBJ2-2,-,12,ASSLNGNTGELF